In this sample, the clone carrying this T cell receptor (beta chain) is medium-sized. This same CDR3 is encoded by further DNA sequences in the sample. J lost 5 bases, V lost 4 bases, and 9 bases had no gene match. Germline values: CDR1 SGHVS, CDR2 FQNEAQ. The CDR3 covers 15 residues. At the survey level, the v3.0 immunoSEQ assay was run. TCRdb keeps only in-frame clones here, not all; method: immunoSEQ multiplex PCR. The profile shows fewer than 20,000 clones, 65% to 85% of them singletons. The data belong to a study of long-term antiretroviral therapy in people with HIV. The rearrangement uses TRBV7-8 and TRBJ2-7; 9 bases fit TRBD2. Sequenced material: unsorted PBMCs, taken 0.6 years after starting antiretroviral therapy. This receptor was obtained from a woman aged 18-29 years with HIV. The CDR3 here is CASSSRGSGGDEQYF. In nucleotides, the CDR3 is TGTGCCAGCAGCTCCCGTGGTAGCGGGGGCGACGAGCAGTACTTC.